This T cell receptor beta chain came from a study of cytomegalovirus exposure and HLA in healthy donors. The validation cohort, a group of over a hundred subjects, included the donors and was separate from the roughly 620-subject first cohort. This table comes from immunoSEQ multiplex PCR, and its TCRdb copy is limited to in-frame clones, with some not included. The sample lists tens of thousands of clones; roughly 93% were seen once. The ends lost 5 bases at V and 2 bases at J; junction bases unmatched: 12. The CDR3 has 16 residues. Germline values: CDR1 SGHVS, CDR2 FQNEAQ. Sequenced material: PBMCs. This TCR was sampled from a woman aged 18-29 years in good health and CMV-seropositive. This chain uses TRBV7-8 with TRBJ2-7; TRBD1 matches 7 bases. This CDR3 is CASSGKNRGETYEQYF. The CDR3 bases are TGTGCCAGCAGCGGAAAGAACAGGGGCGAGACCTACGAGCAGTACTTC.